The T cell receptor beta chain described here comes from a study of OX40 agonist ivuxolimab in advanced cancers. Sequencing used immunoSEQ multiplex PCR; TCRdb keeps in-frame clones, though not all of them. The table has 25,000 to 30,000 clones, about 90% seen once. CDR3 length: 14 amino acids. V lost 3 bases, J lost 1 base, and 9 bases lay in between. Germline V gives CDR1 MDHEN, CDR2 SYDVKM. This sequence was found in an adult with an advanced solid tumor such as melanoma, head and neck, liver or kidney cancer. Sequenced here: CD4+ or CD8+ T cells sorted from blood, sampled in a trial of the OX40 agonist ivuxolimab. The chain combines TRBV28 with TRBJ1-1; D possibly corresponds to TRBD1 (5 bases). The CDR3: CASSLGLQNTEAFF. The CDR3 nucleotides read TGTGCCAGCAGTTTGGGACTTCAGAACACTGAAGCTTTCTTT.